Below, 28 T cell receptor beta chains from the same sample are listed, as sequenced in a study of Ad26.COV2.S vaccination and SARS-CoV-2 variants. TCRdb keeps only in-frame clones here, not all; method: immunoSEQ multiplex PCR. In the table there are just over 350,000 clones, about 91% of which are singletons. This specimen consisted of peripheral blood, obtained after recovery from COVID-19. The receptors come from a human donor who had recovered from COVID-19.

J is TRBJ1-1 and V is TRBV9; D might be TRBD1 (5 bases). The CDR3 length is 14 residues. Germline CDR1 and CDR2: SGDLS and YYNGEE. V lost 0 bases and J 10 bases, leaving 16 bases between the germline ends. In nucleotides, the CDR3 is TGTGCCAGCAGCGTAGGAGGGTCCACCGGGGGAGCTTTCTTT. It translates to CASSVGGSTGGAFF.

This sequence joins TRBV25-1 and TRBJ1-1, with D perhaps TRBD1 (5 bases). Between the trimmed V and J ends, which lost 6 bases and 2 bases, there was a span of 13 bases. The length of the CDR3 is 14 residues. The germline gives CDR1 MGHDK, CDR2 SYGVNS. In nucleotides, the CDR3 is TGTGCCAGCAGCGGGGCCCCCCTCAACACTGAAGCTTTCTTT. It translates to CASSGAPLNTEAFF.

This chain uses TRBV5-5 with TRBJ1-4; D possibly corresponds to TRBD1 (5 bases). Germline V CDR1 and CDR2: SGHKS, YYEKEE (reference sequence). The CDR3 loop spans 15 amino acids. V lost 2 bases, J lost 8 bases, and 16 bases lay in between. The CDR3 here is CASSFYGGRDEKLFF. CDR3 DNA: TGTGCCAGCAGCTTTTATGGGGGAAGAGACGAAAAACTGTTTTTT.

The chain has TRBV19 and TRBJ1-2; D possibly corresponds to TRBD1 (5 bases). The CDR3 extends over 13 amino acids. Per the germline V gene, CDR1 is LNHDA and CDR2 is SQIVND (reference sequence). The V end lost 6 bases, the J end lost 4 bases, and 12 bases lay between the germline ends. In DNA, the CDR3 is TGTGCCAGTAGAGACAGAAGTTTCTATGGCTACACCTTC. The encoded protein is CASRDRSFYGYTF.

The table lists this clone with a few counts. The CDR3 bases are TGTGCCAGCAGCCCGTCGGGGCGCGAGCAGTACTTC. Translation: CASSPSGREQYF. The V call is TRBV5-4, the J call TRBJ2-7, with D perhaps matching TRBD1 or TRBD2 (5 bases each). The germline gives CDR1 SGHNT, CDR2 YYREEE (reference sequence). CDR3 size: 12 residues. V dropped 4 bases and J dropped 6 bases, with 11 bases sitting between them.

A single count supports this clone. The chain carries TRBV15 and TRBJ1-3; no clear D. Trimming removed 0 bases from V and 0 bases from J, with 15 bases in between. Germline assignment: CDR1 LNHNV and CDR2 YYDKDF (reference sequence). The CDR3 consists of 18 residues. CDR3 DNA: TGTGCCACCAGCAGAGATGTCGGATCGCTCCGCTCTGGAAACACCATATATTTT. It is translated as CATSRDVGSLRSGNTIYF.

The rearrangement uses TRBV12-5 and TRBJ1-5, with D tentatively TRBD1 (6 bases). Trimming stripped 3 bases from V and 7 bases from J, with 13 bases between. The length of the CDR3 is 14 residues. Per the germline V gene, CDR1 is LGHNT and CDR2 is FRNRAP. CDR3 residues: CASGLQGRGQPQHF. As DNA, the CDR3 is TGTGCTAGTGGTTTACAGGGCCGCGGGCAGCCCCAGCATTTT.

J is TRBJ2-3 and V is TRBV5-4; 7 bases agree with TRBD1. Germline V gene data show CDR1 as SGHNT and CDR2 as YYREEE (reference sequence). V lost 4 bases to trimming and J lost 0 bases; unmatched junction nucleotides: 8. The CDR3 covers 16 residues. The chain's CDR3 is CASSLGWDRSTDTQYF. CDR3 DNA: TGTGCCAGCAGCCTGGGGTGGGACAGAAGCACAGATACGCAGTATTTT.

V gene TRBV27 combines with J gene TRBJ2-3, with no clear D. Trimming removed 2 bases at V and 4 bases at J, with 7 bases between. Germline CDR1 reads MNHEY; CDR2 reads SMNVEV (reference sequence). The CDR3 loop spans 13 amino acids. DNA for the CDR3: TGTGCCAGCAGTTTAACAGAAGCAGATACGCAGTATTTT. Translating it yields CASSLTEADTQYF.

This clone was observed once. The V and J genes are TRBV11-2 and TRBJ1-1; D might be TRBD1 (6 bases). V lost 5 bases and J lost 11, with 12 bases in between. This CDR3 has 11 residues. Germline lookup yields CDR1 SGHAT and CDR2 FQNNGV. This chain's CDR3 is CASSRYREAFF. CDR3 nucleotides: TGTGCCAGCAGCCGTTACAGGGAGGCTTTCTTT. Using reference TRBV11-2 and TRBJ1-1 for the parts outside the CDR3, the full variable domain is EAGVAQSPRYKIIEKRQSVAFWCNPISGHATLYWYQQILGQGPKLLIQFQNNGVVDDSQLPKDRFSAERLKGVDSTLKIQPAKLEDSAVYLCASSRYREAFFGQGTRLTVV.

The chain recombines TRBV12-5 with TRBJ1-1; 9 bases align to TRBD1. This CDR3 is built from 13 residues. Germline-derived CDR1 and CDR2 are LGHNT and FRNRAP. The trim removed 6 bases at V and 4 bases at J, leaving 3 bases unmatched. This chain's CDR3 is CASGDRGSTEAFF. CDR3 DNA: TGTGCTAGTGGGGACAGGGGAAGCACTGAAGCTTTCTTT. Filled out from reference TRBV12-5 and TRBJ1-1, the complete variable domain reads DARVTQTPRHKVTEMGQEVTMRCQPILGHNTVFWYRQTMMQGLELLAYFRNRAPLDDSGMPKDRFSAEMPDATLATLKIQPSEPRDSAVYFCASGDRGSTEAFFGQGTRLTVV.

This clone was detected once. The chain employs TRBV6-2 or TRBV6-3 and TRBJ2-7; possible D gene TRBD2, 5 bases. Germline V gene data show CDR1 as MNHEY and CDR2 as SVGEGT. This CDR3 has 17 amino acids. Trimming stripped 6 bases from V and 1 base from J, with 22 bases between. Here the CDR3 DNA reads TGTGCCAGCAGCCCTGGGTCTGGCGGGCCCAAATCCTACGAGCAGTACTTC. It encodes CASSPGSGGPKSYEQYF.

The gene calls are TRBV27 and TRBJ1-1; D might be TRBD1 (5 bases). Trimming left V 3 bases short and J 7 bases short, with 12 bases between. From germline, CDR1 is MNHEY and CDR2 SMNVEV (reference sequence). This CDR3 is built from 13 residues. CDR3 region: CASSFLGRGEAFF. As DNA, the CDR3 is TGTGCCAGCAGTTTTCTGGGGCGCGGTGAAGCTTTCTTT.

The gene calls are TRBV11-2 and TRBJ2-5; D perhaps matches TRBD2 (6 bases). The ends were cut back, 5 bases at V and 6 bases at J, with 19 bases in the middle. This CDR3 has 15 amino acids. Germline CDR1 SGHAT, CDR2 FQNNGV. The CDR3 nucleotides read TGTGCCAGCAGCCTCCTTGGGACTTGGGGACAGACCCAGTACTTC. Translating gives CASSLLGTWGQTQYF.

The chain combines TRBV7-9 with TRBJ1-4; D is possibly TRBD1 (5 bases). The germline CDR1 and CDR2 sequences are SEHNR and FQNEAQ (reference sequence). The CDR3 is 15 amino acids. Trimming took off 1 base at V and 4 bases at J, with 10 bases between the two ends. The CDR3 DNA follows: TGTGCCAGCAGCTTAGTGCAGGGATATAATGAAAAACTGTTTTTT. Translating gives CASSLVQGYNEKLFF.

The CDR3 protein is CASSPTGQGGYTEAFF. CDR3 DNA: TGTGCCAGTAGCCCTACCGGACAGGGAGGGTACACTGAAGCTTTCTTT. The chain combines TRBV19 with TRBJ1-1, with 8 bases that match TRBD1. The CDR3 has 16 amino acids. Germline V gene data show CDR1 as LNHDA and CDR2 as SQIVND (reference sequence). J was trimmed by 3 bases and V by 6 bases; bases with no gene match: 12.

V is TRBV11-2 and J is TRBJ1-1; tentative D call: TRBD1 (5 bases). This CDR3 region has 16 residues. V lost 3 bases to trimming and J lost 8 bases, with 22 bases between them. Germline lookup yields CDR1 SGHAT and CDR2 FQNNGV. This chain's CDR3 is CASSFQVGRRGDEAFF. As DNA, the CDR3 is TGTGCCAGCAGCTTCCAGGTCGGGCGACGCGGGGACGAAGCTTTCTTT.

J is TRBJ1-4 and V is TRBV18; D gene unclear. Trimming took off 2 bases at V and 8 bases at J, with 6 bases between the two ends. CDR3 length: 12 amino acids. Germline V gene data show CDR1 as KGHSH and CDR2 as LQKENI. CDR3: CASSPMVEKLFF. The DNA for the CDR3 is TGTGCCAGCTCACCAATGGTAGAAAAACTGTTTTTT.

The chain has TRBV12-3 or TRBV12-4 and TRBJ2-1, with D perhaps TRBD1 (6 bases). V was shortened by 10 bases and J by 2 bases, with 12 bases between the two germline ends. The CDR3 runs to 13 residues. The CDR3 nucleotides read TGTGCCACTGGGACAACAACCTACAATGAGCAGTTCTTC. Amino acid sequence: CATGTTTYNEQFF.

The J gene is TRBJ1-1, the V gene TRBV27, with unresolved D. Germline V lookup: CDR1 MNHEY, CDR2 SMNVEV (reference sequence). The CDR3 is 14 residues long. The V gene lost 10 bases and the J gene lost 1 base, with 16 bases spanning the gap. CDR3 region: CATGVLRQNTEAFF. The CDR3, as DNA: TGTGCCACCGGGGTTTTGCGGCAGAACACTGAAGCTTTCTTT.

V is TRBV7-9 and J is TRBJ1-1, with unresolved D. CDR1 and CDR2 from the germline V gene are SEHNR and FQNEAQ (reference sequence). Trimming left V 2 bases short and J 4 bases short, with 14 bases between. The CDR3 contains 15 residues. The CDR3 is CASSLYPGSGTEAFF. The CDR3 nucleotides read TGTGCCAGCAGCTTATATCCAGGTAGTGGCACTGAAGCTTTCTTT.

The chain employs TRBV7-8 and TRBJ2-3; D perhaps matches TRBD2 (5 bases). CDR1 is SGHVS, CDR2 FQNEAQ, per germline. CDR3 length equals 17 residues. V was cut by 0 bases and J by 3 bases, with 16 bases left in between. As DNA, the CDR3 is TGTGCCAGCAGCTTAGCTGTAGGCGTGGGGAGTACAGATACGCAGTATTTT. Its translation: CASSLAVGVGSTDTQYF.

The chain recombines TRBV4-2 with TRBJ2-7; 7 bases are a match to TRBD1. The V gene's germline CDR1 is LGHNA and CDR2 YNFKEQ. With V trimmed by 2 bases and J by 7 bases, 5 bases remained unmatched. The length of the CDR3 is 13 residues. The CDR3 DNA reads TGTGCCAGCAGCCAACAACAGGGGACGGAGCAGTACTTC. Its protein product is CASSQQQGTEQYF.

The chain couples TRBV9 to TRBJ1-2; tentative D call: TRBD1 (5 bases). V gave up 3 bases and J gave up 3 bases, with 15 bases separating them. Germline V gene data show CDR1 as SGDLS and CDR2 as YYNGEE. The CDR3 is made up of 15 amino acids. The CDR3 reads CASSGGEGRHYGYTF. CDR3 DNA: TGTGCCAGCAGCGGAGGGGAGGGGCGCCACTATGGCTACACCTTC.

The chain employs TRBV5-1 and TRBJ1-3; 8 bases agree with TRBD1. CDR1 is SGHRS and CDR2 is YFSETQ in the germline V gene. J was trimmed by 0 bases and V by 6 bases; bases with no gene match: 5. The CDR3 has 15 residues. DNA for the CDR3: TGCGCCAGCACCTGGGACAGGCCCTCTGGAAACACCATATATTTT. Translating gives CASTWDRPSGNTIYF.

The chain employs TRBV5-4 and TRBJ1-2; D call uncertain. V lost 0 bases and J 6 bases, leaving 9 bases between the germline ends. CDR1 SGHNT and CDR2 YYREEE come from the germline V gene (reference sequence). This CDR3 contains 13 residues. CDR3 sequence (DNA): TGTGCCAGCAGCTTGGAAGGCACCCATGGCTACACCTTC. Residues: CASSLEGTHGYTF. Together with reference TRBV5-4 and TRBJ1-2, the CDR3 gives the full variable domain: ETGVTQSPTHLIKTRGQQVTLRCSSQSGHNTVSWYQQALGQGPQFIFQYYREEENGRGNFPPRFSGLQFPNYSSELNVNALELDDSALYLCASSLEGTHGYTFGSGTRLTVV.

The chain has TRBV7-9 and TRBJ2-7, with TRBD2 as a possible D gene (5 bases). The germline gives CDR1 SEHNR, CDR2 FQNEAQ (reference sequence). V lost 4 bases and J lost 2, with 6 bases in between. There are 12 residues in the CDR3. CDR3 sequence: CASSSGTYEQYF. The CDR3 coding sequence is TGTGCCAGCAGCTCGGGGACCTACGAGCAGTACTTC. The full variable domain, in which reference TRBV7-9 and TRBJ2-7 provide the parts outside the CDR3, is DTGVSQNPRHKITKRGQNVTFRCDPISEHNRLYWYRQTLGQGPEFLTYFQNEAQLEKSRLLSDRFSAERPKGSFSTLEIQRTEQGDSAMYLCASSSGTYEQYFGPGTRLTVT.

The chain couples TRBV11-2 to TRBJ2-1; 8 bases line up with TRBD2. The CDR3 spans 16 residues. The germline gives CDR1 SGHAT, CDR2 FQNNGV. V gave up 4 bases and J gave up 10 bases; unmatched junction bases: 15. CDR3 nucleotides: TGTGCCAGCAGCTCCCGGGATAGCGGGGCCGTGGGAGAGCAGTTCTTC. Translation: CASSSRDSGAVGEQFF.